The next 4 T cell receptor beta chains were all read from a single sample in a study of coeliac disease. Sequencing was performed with immunoSEQ multiplex PCR; in TCRdb, only in-frame clones are kept and a portion is missing. The sample includes some 4,000 clones, roughly 60% of them seen just once. Source material: intraepithelial lymphocytes from the gut. The origin of the receptors is a human donor with active celiac disease.

V is TRBV14 and J is TRBJ1-4; tentatively, D is TRBD1 (5 bases). This CDR3 is built from 15 residues. The germline CDR1 and CDR2 sequences are SGHDN and FVKESK. V lost 0 bases and J 6 bases, leaving 11 bases between the germline ends. The CDR3 DNA reads TGTGCCAGCAGCCAAGAGTCGGGCAGGGATGAAAAACTGTTTTTT. It translates to CASSQESGRDEKLFF.

This clone was seen only a few times. The V call is TRBV28, the J call TRBJ2-3; 7 bases fit TRBD1. V lost 7 bases and J lost 2; bases outside the gene matches: 9. This CDR3 has 15 amino acids. Germline V lookup: CDR1 MDHEN, CDR2 SYDVKM. CDR3 nucleotide sequence: TGTGCCAGCAAATACAGGGGCGCGCTCACAGATACGCAGTATTTT. Its translation: CASKYRGALTDTQYF.

The chain is built from TRBV7-9 and TRBJ2-1, with 9 bases fitting TRBD2. Germline loops: CDR1 SEHNR, CDR2 FQNEAQ (reference sequence). The V segment lost 5 bases and the J segment 1 base; nucleotides outside the gene matches: 6. The length of the CDR3 is 16 residues. CDR3 coding DNA: TGTGCCAGCAGCCCTCGGACTAGCGCATCCTACAATGAGCAGTTCTTC. It translates to CASSPRTSASYNEQFF.

This chain links TRBV7-2 with TRBJ1-2; tentatively, D is TRBD1 (6 bases). V dropped 1 base and J dropped 8 bases, with 14 bases sitting between them. The CDR3 is 14 residues long. The V gene's germline CDR1 is SGHTA and CDR2 FQGNSA. The CDR3 DNA sequence: TGTGCCAGCAGCTTAGACAGGTCAGGGGAAGGCTACACCTTC. This codes for CASSLDRSGEGYTF.